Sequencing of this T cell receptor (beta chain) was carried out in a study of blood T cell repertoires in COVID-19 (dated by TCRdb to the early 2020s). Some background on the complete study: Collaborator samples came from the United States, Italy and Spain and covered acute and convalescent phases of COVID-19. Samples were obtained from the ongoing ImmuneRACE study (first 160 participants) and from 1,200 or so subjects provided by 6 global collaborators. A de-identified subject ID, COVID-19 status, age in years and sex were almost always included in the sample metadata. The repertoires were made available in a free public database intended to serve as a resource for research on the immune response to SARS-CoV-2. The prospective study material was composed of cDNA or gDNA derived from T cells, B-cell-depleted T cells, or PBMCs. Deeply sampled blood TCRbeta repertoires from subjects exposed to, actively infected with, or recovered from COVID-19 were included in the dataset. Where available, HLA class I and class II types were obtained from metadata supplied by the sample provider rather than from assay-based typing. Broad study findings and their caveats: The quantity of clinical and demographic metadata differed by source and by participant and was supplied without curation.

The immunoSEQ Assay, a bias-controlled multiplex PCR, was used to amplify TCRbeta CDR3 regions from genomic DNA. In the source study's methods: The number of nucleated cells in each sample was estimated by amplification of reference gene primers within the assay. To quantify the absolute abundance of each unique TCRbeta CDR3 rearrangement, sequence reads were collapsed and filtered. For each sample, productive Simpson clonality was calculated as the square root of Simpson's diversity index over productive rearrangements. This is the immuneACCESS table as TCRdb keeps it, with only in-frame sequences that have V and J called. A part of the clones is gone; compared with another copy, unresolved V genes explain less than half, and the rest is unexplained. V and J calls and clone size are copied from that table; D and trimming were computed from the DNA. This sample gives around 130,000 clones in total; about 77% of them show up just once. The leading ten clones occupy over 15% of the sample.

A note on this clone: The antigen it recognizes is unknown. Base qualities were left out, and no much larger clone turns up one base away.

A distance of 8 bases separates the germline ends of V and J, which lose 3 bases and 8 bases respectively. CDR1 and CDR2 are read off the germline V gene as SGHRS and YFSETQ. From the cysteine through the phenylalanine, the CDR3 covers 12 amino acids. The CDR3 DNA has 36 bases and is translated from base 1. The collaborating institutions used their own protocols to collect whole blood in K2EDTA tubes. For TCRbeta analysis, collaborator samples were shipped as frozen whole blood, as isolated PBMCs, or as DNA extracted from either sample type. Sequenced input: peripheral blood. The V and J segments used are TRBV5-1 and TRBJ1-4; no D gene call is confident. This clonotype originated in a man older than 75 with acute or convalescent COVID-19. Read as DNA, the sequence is TGCGCCAGCAGCTGGACGGGGGAAAAACTGTTTTTT. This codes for CASSWTGEKLFF. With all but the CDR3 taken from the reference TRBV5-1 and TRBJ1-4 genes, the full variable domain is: KAGVTQTPRYLIKTRGQQVTLSCSPISGHRSVSWYQQTPGQGLQFLFEYFSETQRNKGNFPGRFSGRQFSNSRSEMNVSTLELGDSALYLCASSWTGEKLFFGSGTQLSVL.